One sample yielded the 8 T cell receptor beta chains listed below, sequenced in a study of blood T cell repertoires in COVID-19. Repertoires were generated with immunoSEQ multiplex PCR, while TCRdb's copy carries only in-frame clones and drops some. The sample has some 200,000 clones, 82% seen once. The sample was peripheral blood. All receptors come from a human donor with acute or convalescent COVID-19. The donor label of this sample is uncertain.

This clone was counted a few times. This rearrangement joins TRBV28 to TRBJ1-5, with 8 bases lining up with TRBD1. J was trimmed by 7 bases and V by 5 bases; bases with no gene match: 10. Germline V gives CDR1 MDHEN, CDR2 SYDVKM. The length of the CDR3 is 15 residues. In DNA, the CDR3 is TGTGCCAGCAGTCCTCCCGGGACAGGATACCAGCCCCAGCATTTT. It codes for CASSPPGTGYQPQHF.

This clone has just one count. The chain carries TRBV11-1 and TRBJ2-3; TRBD2 matches at 7 bases. Germline CDR1 SGHAT, CDR2 FQDESV (reference sequence). The V segment lost 5 bases and the J segment 7 bases; nucleotides outside the gene matches: 12. This CDR3 spans 15 amino acids. CDR3 residues: CASSLAASGPHTQYF. The CDR3 region has the DNA TGTGCCAGCAGCCTGGCGGCTAGCGGTCCCCATACGCAGTATTTT. Using reference TRBV11-1 and TRBJ2-3 for the parts outside the CDR3, the full variable domain is EAEVAQSPRYKITEKSQAVAFWCDPISGHATLYWYRQILGQGPELLVQFQDESVVDDSQLPKDRFSAERLKGVDSTLKIQPAELGDSAMYLCASSLAASGPHTQYFGPGTRLTVL.

The chain carries TRBV7-9 and TRBJ2-7, with no clear D. Germline V gene sequence: CDR1 SEHNR, CDR2 FQNEAQ (reference sequence). The CDR3 covers 13 residues. V lost 0 bases to trimming and J lost 2 bases, with 5 bases between them. The CDR3: CASSLASAYEQYF. In DNA form, the CDR3 reads TGTGCCAGCAGCTTAGCCTCCGCCTACGAGCAGTACTTC.

The chain employs TRBV27 and TRBJ1-6; TRBD1 might be the D (5 bases). V gave up 4 bases and J gave up 10 bases, with 11 bases separating them. In germline, CDR1 is MNHEY, CDR2 SMNVEV (reference sequence). There are 13 residues in the CDR3. CDR3 loop: CASSWGGASPLHF. The CDR3 coding sequence is TGTGCCAGCAGTTGGGGCGGGGCCTCACCCCTCCACTTT.

This clone has a single count. The rearrangement links TRBV11-3 to TRBJ2-1, with a weak D call TRBD2 (5 bases). There are 15 residues in the CDR3. Germline V gene lookup returns CDR1 SGHNT and CDR2 YENEEA. Between the trimmed V and J ends, which lost 5 bases and 4 bases, there was a span of 15 bases. The CDR3 nucleotides read TGTGCCAGCAGCCCAAACAGCGGCTTGTACAATGAGCAGTTCTTC. Its translation: CASSPNSGLYNEQFF.

The CDR3 sequence is CASSKGTGVILNYEQYF. The CDR3 coding sequence is TGTGCCAGTAGTAAGGGGACAGGGGTAATCCTCAACTACGAGCAGTACTTC. The chain carries TRBV19 and TRBJ2-7; 10 nucleotides line up with TRBD1. Losses at the gene ends were 4 bases for V and 3 bases for J; bases not matched to a gene: 12. From germline, CDR1 is LNHDA and CDR2 SQIVND (reference sequence). The CDR3 covers 17 residues.

The chain employs TRBV7-3 and TRBJ1-5; 7 bases map to TRBD1. CDR1 SGHTA and CDR2 FQGTGA come from the germline V gene. The CDR3 runs to 14 residues. The J segment lost 6 bases and the V segment lost 5 bases, leaving 7 bases of the junction unmatched. Written as DNA, the CDR3 is TGTGCCAGCAGCGGGACTAGGGGGCTTCAGCCCCAGCATTTT. It translates to CASSGTRGLQPQHF.

The chain uses TRBV28 and TRBJ1-2, with 9 bases aligning to TRBD1. The CDR3 sequence is 14 residues long. V lost 3 bases to trimming and J lost 7 bases; unmatched junction nucleotides: 6. Germline loops: CDR1 MDHEN, CDR2 SYDVKM. The CDR3 sequence is CASSLGTGRIGYTF. CDR3 sequence (DNA): TGTGCCAGCAGTTTGGGGACAGGGAGGATTGGCTACACCTTC.